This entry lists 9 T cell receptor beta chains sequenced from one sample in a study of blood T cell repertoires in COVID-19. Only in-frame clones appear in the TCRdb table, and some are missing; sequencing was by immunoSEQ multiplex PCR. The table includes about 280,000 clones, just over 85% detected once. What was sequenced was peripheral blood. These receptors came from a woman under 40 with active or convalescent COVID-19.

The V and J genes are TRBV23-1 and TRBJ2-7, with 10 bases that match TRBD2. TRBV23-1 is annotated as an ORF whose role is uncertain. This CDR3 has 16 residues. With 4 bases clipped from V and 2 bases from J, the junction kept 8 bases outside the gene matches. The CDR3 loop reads CASSPHGLAATYEQYF. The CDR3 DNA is TGCGCCAGCAGTCCCCACGGACTAGCGGCCACCTACGAGCAGTACTTC.

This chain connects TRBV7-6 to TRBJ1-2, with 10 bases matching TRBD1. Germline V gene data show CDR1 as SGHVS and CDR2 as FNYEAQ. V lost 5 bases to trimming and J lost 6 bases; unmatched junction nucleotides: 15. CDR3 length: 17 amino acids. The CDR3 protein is CASSPKTGGYVSDGYTF. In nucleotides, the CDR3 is TGTGCCAGCAGCCCTAAGACAGGGGGCTATGTTTCTGATGGCTACACCTTC. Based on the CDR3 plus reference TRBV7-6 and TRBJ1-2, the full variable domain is GAGVSQSPRYKVTKRGQDVALRCDPISGHVSLYWYRQALGQGPEFLTYFNYEAQQDKSGLPNDRFSAERPEGSISTLTIQRTEQRDSAMYRCASSPKTGGYVSDGYTFGSGTRLTVV.

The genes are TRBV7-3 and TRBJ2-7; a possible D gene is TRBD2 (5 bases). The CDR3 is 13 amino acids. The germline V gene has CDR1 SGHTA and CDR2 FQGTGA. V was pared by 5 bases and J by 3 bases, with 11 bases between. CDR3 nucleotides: TGTGCCAGCAGCCCCTCGGGGAACTACGAGCAGTACTTC. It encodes CASSPSGNYEQYF.

CDR3 region: CASSSGLAASTYEQYF. As DNA, the CDR3 is TGTGCCAGCAGCTCGGGCCTAGCCGCTAGCACCTACGAGCAGTACTTC. V is TRBV5-6 and J is TRBJ2-7, with D perhaps matching TRBD2 (5 bases). This CDR3 is 16 amino acids long. Trimming stripped 3 bases from V and 2 bases from J, with 18 bases between. Germline V gene data show CDR1 as SGHDT and CDR2 as YYEEEE.

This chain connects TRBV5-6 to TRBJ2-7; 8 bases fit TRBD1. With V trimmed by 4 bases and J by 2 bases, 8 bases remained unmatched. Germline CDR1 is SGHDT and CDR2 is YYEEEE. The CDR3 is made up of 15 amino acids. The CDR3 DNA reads TGTGCCAGCAGCCCGATTGGACAGGGTACCTACGAGCAGTACTTC. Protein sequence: CASSPIGQGTYEQYF.

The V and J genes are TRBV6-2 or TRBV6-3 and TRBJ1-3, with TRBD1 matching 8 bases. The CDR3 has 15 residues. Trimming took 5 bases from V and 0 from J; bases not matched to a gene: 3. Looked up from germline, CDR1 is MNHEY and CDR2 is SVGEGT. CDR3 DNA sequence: TGTGCCAGCAGTGGAACAGGGGGCTCTGGAAACACCATATATTTT. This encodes CASSGTGGSGNTIYF.

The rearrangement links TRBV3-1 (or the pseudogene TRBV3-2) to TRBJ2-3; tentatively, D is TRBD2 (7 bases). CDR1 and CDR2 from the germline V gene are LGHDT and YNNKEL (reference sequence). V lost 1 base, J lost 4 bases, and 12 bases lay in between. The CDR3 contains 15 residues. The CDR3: CASSQVGGPADTQYF. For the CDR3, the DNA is TGTGCCAGCAGCCAAGTGGGGGGGCCGGCAGATACGCAGTATTTT.

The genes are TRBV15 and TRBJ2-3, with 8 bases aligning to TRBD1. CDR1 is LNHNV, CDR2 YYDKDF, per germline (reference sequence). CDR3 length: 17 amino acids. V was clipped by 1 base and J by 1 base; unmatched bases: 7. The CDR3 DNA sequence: TGTGCCACCAGCAGAGCGCCAGGGGGCGCCGGCACAGATACGCAGTATTTT. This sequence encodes CATSRAPGGAGTDTQYF.

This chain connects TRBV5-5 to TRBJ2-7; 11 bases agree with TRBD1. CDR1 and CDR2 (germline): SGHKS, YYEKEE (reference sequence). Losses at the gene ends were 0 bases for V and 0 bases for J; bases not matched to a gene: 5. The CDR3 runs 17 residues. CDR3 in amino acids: CASSLAGTGGLSYEQYF. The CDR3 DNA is TGTGCCAGCAGCTTGGCCGGGACAGGGGGTCTCTCCTACGAGCAGTACTTC.